This T cell receptor (beta chain) was documented in a study of cytomegalovirus exposure and HLA in healthy donors. V gave up 5 bases and J gave up 2 bases; unmatched junction bases: 9. Per the germline V gene, CDR1 is MDHEN and CDR2 is SYDVKM. The CDR3 spans 15 residues. PCR was performed using 60 Vbeta and 13 Jbeta primers. Profiled with immunoSEQ multiplex PCR; TCRdb holds only in-frame clones, not every one. The data show under 250,000 clones, over 80% seen once. The receptor's source is a woman aged 50 to 60 in good health and CMV-seropositive. Sequenced input: PBMCs. J is TRBJ2-7 and V is TRBV28; 7 bases map to TRBD1. CDR3 sequence reads: CASSRLQGSTYEQYF. Here the CDR3 DNA reads TGTGCCAGCAGTCGCCTACAGGGGAGTACCTACGAGCAGTACTTC.